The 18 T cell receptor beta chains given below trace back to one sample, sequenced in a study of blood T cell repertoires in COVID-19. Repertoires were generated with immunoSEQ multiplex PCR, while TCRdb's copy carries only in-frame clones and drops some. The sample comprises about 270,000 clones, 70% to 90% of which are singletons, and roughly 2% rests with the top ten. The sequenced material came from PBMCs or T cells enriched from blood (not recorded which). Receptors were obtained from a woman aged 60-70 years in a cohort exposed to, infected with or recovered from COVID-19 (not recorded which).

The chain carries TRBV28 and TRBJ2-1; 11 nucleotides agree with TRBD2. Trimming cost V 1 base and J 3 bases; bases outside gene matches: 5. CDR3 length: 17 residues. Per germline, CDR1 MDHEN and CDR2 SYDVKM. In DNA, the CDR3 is TGTGCCAGCAGTTTATTCGGACTAGCGGGCTTCTACAATGAGCAGTTCTTC. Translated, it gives CASSLFGLAGFYNEQFF.

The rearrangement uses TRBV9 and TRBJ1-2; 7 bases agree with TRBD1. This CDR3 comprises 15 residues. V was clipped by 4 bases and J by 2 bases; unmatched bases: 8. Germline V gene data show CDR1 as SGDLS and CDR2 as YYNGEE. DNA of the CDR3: TGTGCCAGCAGCTTTTGGACAGGCCCCAACTATGGCTACACCTTC. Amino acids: CASSFWTGPNYGYTF.

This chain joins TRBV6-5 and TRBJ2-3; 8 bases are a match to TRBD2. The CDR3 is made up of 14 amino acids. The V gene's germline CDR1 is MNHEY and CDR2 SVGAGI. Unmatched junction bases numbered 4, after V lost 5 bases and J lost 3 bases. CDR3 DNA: TGTGCCAGCAGTAAAAGCGGGAGTACAGATACGCAGTATTTT. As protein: CASSKSGSTDTQYF.

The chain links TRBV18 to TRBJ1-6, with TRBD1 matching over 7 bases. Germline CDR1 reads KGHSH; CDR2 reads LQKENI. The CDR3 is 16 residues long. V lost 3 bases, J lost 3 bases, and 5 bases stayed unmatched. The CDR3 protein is CASSPATGSYNSPLHF. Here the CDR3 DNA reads TGTGCCAGCTCACCCGCGACAGGGAGCTATAATTCACCCCTCCACTTT.

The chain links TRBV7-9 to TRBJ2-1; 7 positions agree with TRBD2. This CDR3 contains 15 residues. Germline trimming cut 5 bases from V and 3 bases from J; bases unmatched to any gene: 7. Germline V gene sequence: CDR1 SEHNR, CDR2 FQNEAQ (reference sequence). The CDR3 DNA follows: TGTGCCAGCAGCGAGCGGGGAGGGGTCTACAATGAGCAGTTCTTC. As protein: CASSERGGVYNEQFF.

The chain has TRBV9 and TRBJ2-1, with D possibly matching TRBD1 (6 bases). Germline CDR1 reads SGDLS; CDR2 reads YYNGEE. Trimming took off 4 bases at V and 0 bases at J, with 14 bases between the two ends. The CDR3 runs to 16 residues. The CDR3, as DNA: TGTGCCAGCAGCCTCTCAGGGGAGAGCTCCTACAATGAGCAGTTCTTC. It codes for CASSLSGESSYNEQFF.

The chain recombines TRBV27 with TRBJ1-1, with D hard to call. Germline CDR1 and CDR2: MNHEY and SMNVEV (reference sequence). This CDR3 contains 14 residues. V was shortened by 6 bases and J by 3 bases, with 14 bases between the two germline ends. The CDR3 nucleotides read TGTGCCAGCAGACCCGAGGTGGTCGACACTGAAGCTTTCTTT. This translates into CASRPEVVDTEAFF.

In DNA, the CDR3 is TGTGCCAGCAGCCCGTCGAGTAGCACAGATACGCAGTATTTT. Its translation is CASSPSSSTDTQYF. The rearrangement joins TRBV7-3 to TRBJ2-3, with D unclear. CDR3 length: 14 residues. Germline CDR1 and CDR2: SGHTA and FQGTGA. V was clipped by 5 bases and J by 0 bases, with 9 bases between them.

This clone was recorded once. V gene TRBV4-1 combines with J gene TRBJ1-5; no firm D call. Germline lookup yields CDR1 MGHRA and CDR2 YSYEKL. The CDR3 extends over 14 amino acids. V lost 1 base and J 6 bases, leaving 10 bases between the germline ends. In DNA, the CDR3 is TGCGCCAGCAGCCAAGCCGAGAGCCGTCAGCCCCAGCATTTT. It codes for CASSQAESRQPQHF.

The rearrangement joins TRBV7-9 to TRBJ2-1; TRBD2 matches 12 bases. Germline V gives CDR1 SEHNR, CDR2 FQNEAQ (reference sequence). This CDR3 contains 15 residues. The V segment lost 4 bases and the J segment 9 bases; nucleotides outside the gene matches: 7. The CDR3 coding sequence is TGTGCCAGCAGCTCGACTAGCGGGAGAATCGGTGAGCAGTTCTTC. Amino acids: CASSSTSGRIGEQFF. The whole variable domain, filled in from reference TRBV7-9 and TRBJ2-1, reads DTGVSQNPRHKITKRGQNVTFRCDPISEHNRLYWYRQTLGQGPEFLTYFQNEAQLEKSRLLSDRFSAERPKGSFSTLEIQRTEQGDSAMYLCASSSTSGRIGEQFFGPGTRLTVL.

The CDR3 loop reads CASSPRDSPYEQYF. Here the CDR3 DNA reads TGCGCCAGCAGCCCCCGGGACAGTCCCTACGAGCAGTACTTC. This sequence joins TRBV4-1 and TRBJ2-7; 7 bases line up with TRBD1. From germline, CDR1 is MGHRA and CDR2 YSYEKL. The CDR3 runs 14 residues. J gave up 2 bases and V 4 bases, and 5 bases lay outside the gene matches.

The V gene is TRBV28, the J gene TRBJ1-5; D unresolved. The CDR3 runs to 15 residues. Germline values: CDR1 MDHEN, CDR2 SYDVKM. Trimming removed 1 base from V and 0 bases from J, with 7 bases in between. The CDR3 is CASSLFSGSNQPQHF. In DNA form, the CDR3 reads TGTGCCAGCAGTTTATTCTCAGGTAGCAATCAGCCCCAGCATTTT.

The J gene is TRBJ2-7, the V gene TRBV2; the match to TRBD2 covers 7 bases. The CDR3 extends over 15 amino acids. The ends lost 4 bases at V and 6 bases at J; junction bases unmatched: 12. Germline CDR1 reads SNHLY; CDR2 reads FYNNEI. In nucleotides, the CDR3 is TGTGCCAGCAGTGTATCGAAGTATCCGGGGGGCGAGCAGTACTTC. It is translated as CASSVSKYPGGEQYF. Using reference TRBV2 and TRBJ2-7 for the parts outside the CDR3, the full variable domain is EPEVTQTPSHQVTQMGQEVILRCVPISNHLYFYWYRQILGQKVEFLVSFYNNEISEKSEIFDDQFSVERPDGSNFTLKIRSTKLEDSAMYFCASSVSKYPGGEQYFGPGTRLTVT.

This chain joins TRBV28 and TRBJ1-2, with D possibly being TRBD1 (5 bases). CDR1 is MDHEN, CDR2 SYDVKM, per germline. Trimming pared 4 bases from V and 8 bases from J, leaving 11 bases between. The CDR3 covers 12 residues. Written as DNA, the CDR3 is TGTGCCAGCAGTTCGCAGGGTAAGGGCTACACCTTC. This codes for CASSSQGKGYTF.

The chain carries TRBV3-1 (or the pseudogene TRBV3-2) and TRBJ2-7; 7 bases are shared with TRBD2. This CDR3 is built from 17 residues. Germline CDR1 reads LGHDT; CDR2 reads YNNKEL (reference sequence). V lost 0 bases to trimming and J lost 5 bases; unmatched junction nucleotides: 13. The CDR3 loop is CASSQEGRGRGDNEQYF. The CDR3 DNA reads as TGTGCCAGCAGCCAAGAGGGGCGCGGGAGAGGTGACAACGAGCAGTACTTC.

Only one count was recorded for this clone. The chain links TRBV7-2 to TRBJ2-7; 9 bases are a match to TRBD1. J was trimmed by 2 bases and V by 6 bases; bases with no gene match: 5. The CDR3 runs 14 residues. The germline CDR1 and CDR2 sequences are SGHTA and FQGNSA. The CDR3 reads CASSPGQGPYEQYF. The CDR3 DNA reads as TGTGCCAGCAGTCCGGGACAGGGCCCCTACGAGCAGTACTTC.

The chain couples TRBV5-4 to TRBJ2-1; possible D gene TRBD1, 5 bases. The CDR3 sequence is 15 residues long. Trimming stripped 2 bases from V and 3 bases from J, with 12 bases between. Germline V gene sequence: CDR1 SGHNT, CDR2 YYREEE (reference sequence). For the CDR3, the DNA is TGTGCCAGCAGCTTCCAGGGCTTTCGCTACAATGAGCAGTTCTTC. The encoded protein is CASSFQGFRYNEQFF.

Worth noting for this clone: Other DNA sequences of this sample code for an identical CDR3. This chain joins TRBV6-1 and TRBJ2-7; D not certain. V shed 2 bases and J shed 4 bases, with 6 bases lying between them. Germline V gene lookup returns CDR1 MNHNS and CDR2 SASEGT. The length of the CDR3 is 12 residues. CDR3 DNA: TGTGCCAGCAGTGAACTCCGGTACGAGCAGTACTTC. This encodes CASSELRYEQYF.